This T cell receptor beta chain was identified during a study of OX40 agonist ivuxolimab in advanced cancers. In the study overall: Ivuxolimab, which is an agonistic anti-OX40 (CD134) antibody, was administered to the patients.

On cycle 4 day 1 and cycle 7 day 1, as well as at baseline, blood was sampled. Sequencing used immunoSEQ multiplex PCR; TCRdb keeps in-frame clones, though not all of them. This sample carries 35,000 to 45,000 clones, 82% of them seen once, and the ten largest clones take approximately 25%. This TCR came from an adult with an advanced solid tumor such as melanoma, head and neck, liver or kidney cancer. Here the sequenced sample was CD4+ or CD8+ T cells sorted from blood, taken in a trial of the OX40 agonist ivuxolimab.

CDR3 DNA: TGTGCCAGCGGGTTCGGACAGGGCACCGGGGAGCTGTTTTTT. Protein product: CASGFGQGTGELFF. V is TRBV27 and J is TRBJ2-2, with 8 positions matching TRBD1. V shed 8 bases, J shed 4 bases, and the junction held 6 bases outside the gene matches. CDR3 length: 14 amino acids. Germline V gene data show CDR1 as MNHEY and CDR2 as SMNVEV (reference sequence).